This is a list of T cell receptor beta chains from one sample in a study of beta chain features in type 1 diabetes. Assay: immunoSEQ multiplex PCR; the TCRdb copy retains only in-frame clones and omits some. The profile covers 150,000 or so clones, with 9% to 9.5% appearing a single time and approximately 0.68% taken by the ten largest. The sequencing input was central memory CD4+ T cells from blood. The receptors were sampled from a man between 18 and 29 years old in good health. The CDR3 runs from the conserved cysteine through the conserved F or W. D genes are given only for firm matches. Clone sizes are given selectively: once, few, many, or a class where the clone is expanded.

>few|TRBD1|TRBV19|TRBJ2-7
CASSPRDRSSYEQYF
TGTGCCAGTAGTCCGAGGGACAGGAGCTCCTACGAGCAGTACTTC
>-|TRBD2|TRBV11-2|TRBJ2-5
CASSGSGGPGETQYF
TGTGCCAGCAGCGGTAGCGGGGGGCCGGGAGAGACCCAGTACTTC
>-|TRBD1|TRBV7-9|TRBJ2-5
CASSPGTGASVQETQYF
TGTGCCAGCAGCCCAGGGACAGGGGCCTCGGTCCAAGAGACCCAGTACTTC
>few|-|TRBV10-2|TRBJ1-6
CASSETTGNSPLHF
TGCGCCAGCAGTGAAACTACGGGGAATTCACCCCTCCACTTT
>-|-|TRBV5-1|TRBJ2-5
CASSASGSETQYF
TGCGCCAGCAGCGCCAGCGGGTCCGAGACCCAGTACTTC
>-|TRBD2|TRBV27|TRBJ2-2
CASSLSPSGGRNTGELFF
TGTGCCAGCAGTTTATCTCCTAGCGGGGGCCGAAACACCGGGGAGCTGTTTTTT
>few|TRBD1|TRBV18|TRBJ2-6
CASSPGQGGSGANVLTF
TGTGCCAGCTCACCCGGACAGGGGGGGTCTGGGGCCAACGTCCTGACTTTC
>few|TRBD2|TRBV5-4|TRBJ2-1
CASSLTSGQYNEQFF
TGTGCCAGCAGCTTGACTAGCGGTCAGTACAATGAGCAGTTCTTC
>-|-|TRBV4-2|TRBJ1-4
CASSQGLASTNEKLFF
TGTGCCAGCAGCCAAGGGCTAGCTTCAACTAATGAAAAACTGTTTTTT
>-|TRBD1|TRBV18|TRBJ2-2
CASSPQQGASTGELFF
TGTGCCAGCTCACCTCAACAGGGGGCGAGTACCGGGGAGCTGTTTTTT
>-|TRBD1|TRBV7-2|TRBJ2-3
CASSLAYRGRTDTQYF
TGTGCCAGCAGCTTAGCGTACAGGGGGCGCACAGATACGCAGTATTTT
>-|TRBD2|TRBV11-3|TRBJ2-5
CASSLGLAGRETQYF
TGTGCCAGCAGCTTGGGTCTAGCGGGGCGTGAGACCCAGTACTTC
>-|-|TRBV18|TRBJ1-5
CASSADSNQPQHF
TGTGCCAGCTCGGCCGATAGCAATCAGCCCCAGCATTTT
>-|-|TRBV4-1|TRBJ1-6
CASNGRNDNSPLHF
TGCGCCAGCAACGGGAGGAATGATAATTCACCCCTCCACTTT
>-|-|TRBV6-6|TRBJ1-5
CASSWGGNQPQHF
TGTGCCAGCAGTTGGGGGGGCAATCAGCCCCAGCATTTT